The source of this T cell receptor (beta chain) is a study of radiotherapy plus CTLA-4 blockade in lung cancer. The assay was immunoSEQ multiplex PCR, and TCRdb's table has in-frame clones only and misses some. The data contain 95,000 to 150,000 clones, just under 90% of them singletons. Patients with chemo-refractory metastatic non-small-cell lung cancer received focal radiation plus CTLA-4 blockade with ipilimumab. The germline V and J ends were trimmed by 2 bases and 4 bases, with 3 bases remaining between them. The length of the CDR3 is 12 residues. Germline V gene sequence: CDR1 LNHDA, CDR2 SQIVND (reference sequence).

The material sequenced was peripheral blood, taken from a patient treated with radiotherapy plus ipilimumab. The chain has TRBV19 and TRBJ1-3; D is unresolved. The sequence came from a human donor with non-small cell lung cancer that progressed on radiotherapy plus ipilimumab. CDR3 amino acids: CASSISGNTIYF. In nucleotides, the CDR3 is TGTGCCAGTAGTATATCGGGAAACACCATATATTTT.